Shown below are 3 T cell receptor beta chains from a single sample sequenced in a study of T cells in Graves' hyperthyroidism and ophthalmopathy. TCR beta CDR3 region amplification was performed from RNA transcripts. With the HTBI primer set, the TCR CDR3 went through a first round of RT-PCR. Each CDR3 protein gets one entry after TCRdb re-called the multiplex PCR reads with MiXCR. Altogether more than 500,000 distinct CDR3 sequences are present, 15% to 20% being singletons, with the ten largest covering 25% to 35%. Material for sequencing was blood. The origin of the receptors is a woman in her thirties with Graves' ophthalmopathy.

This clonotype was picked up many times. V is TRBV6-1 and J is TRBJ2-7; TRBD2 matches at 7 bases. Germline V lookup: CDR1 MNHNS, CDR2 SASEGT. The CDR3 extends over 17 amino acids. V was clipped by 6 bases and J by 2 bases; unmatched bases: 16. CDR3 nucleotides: TGTGCCAGCAGCTCCAATAGACACCGCGGGGGTACCTACGAGCAGTACTTC. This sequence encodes CASSSNRHRGGTYEQYF.

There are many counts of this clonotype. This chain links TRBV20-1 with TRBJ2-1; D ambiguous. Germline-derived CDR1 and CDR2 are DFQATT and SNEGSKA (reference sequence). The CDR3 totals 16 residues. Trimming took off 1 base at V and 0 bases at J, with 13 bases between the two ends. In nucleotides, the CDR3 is TGCAGTGCTAGAGGGCCCCTACTACTCTCCTACAATGAGCAGTTCTTC. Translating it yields CSARGPLLLSYNEQFF.

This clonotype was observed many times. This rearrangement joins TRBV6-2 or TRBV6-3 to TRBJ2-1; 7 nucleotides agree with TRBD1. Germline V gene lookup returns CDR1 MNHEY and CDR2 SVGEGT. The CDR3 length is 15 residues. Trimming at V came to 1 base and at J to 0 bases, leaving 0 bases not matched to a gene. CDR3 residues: CASSYWDSSYNEQFF. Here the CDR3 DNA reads TGTGCCAGCAGTTACTGGGACAGCTCCTACAATGAGCAGTTCTTC.